One T cell receptor beta chain is described in this entry. The specificity of this receptor is unknown. Base qualities are not recorded, but no much larger clone differs from it by a single base. The sample belongs to a study of control samples from healthy donors and cancer patients (dated by TCRdb to the early 2020s). V was cut back by 7 bases and J by 4 bases, leaving a gap of 18 bases between them. CDR1 and CDR2 are drawn from the germline V gene: SNHLY, FYNNEI. The CDR3 runs 15 residues from the cysteine to the phenylalanine. CDR3 DNA only is kept here, 45 bases in frame from base 1. The library relied on the immunoSEQ multiplex PCR assay. The table was pulled from immuneACCESS by TCRdb, which kept in-frame rearrangements only. Such tables lose some clones; where checked, under half of the loss comes from unresolved V genes, and the rest has no known cause. The sample includes 110,000 or so clones, with around 88% observed a single time. Of the sample, roughly 18% falls within the top ten clones.

The rearranged segments are TRBV2 and TRBJ2-3; the D segment might be TRBD1 or TRBD2, since each matches 6 bases. The clonotype was recovered from a woman aged 45-60 years in good health. The sample taken for sequencing was blood. The CDR3 in this case is CASTALIGGADTQYF. The nucleotides read TGTGCCAGCACCGCCCTCATCGGGGGCGCAGATACGCAGTATTTT.